A selection of T cell receptor beta chains follows, all from one sample in a study of blood T cell repertoires in COVID-19. TCRdb's copy holds only in-frame clones and misses some; the assay was immunoSEQ multiplex PCR. The table lists some 200,000 clones, 84% of them singletons, with about 7.3% in the top ten. The sequenced material came from peripheral blood. These receptors all stem from a woman in her 50s with active or convalescent COVID-19. The CDR3 runs from the conserved cysteine through the conserved F or W. D genes are given only for firm matches. Clone size is given for some rows only: seen once, a few or many times, or a class if the clone is expanded.

size | J | V | D | CDR3 | DNA
. | TRBJ2-7 | TRBV5-1 | TRBD1 | CASSPGQGAYEQYF | TGCGCCAGCAGCCCCGGACAGGGGGCTTACGAGCAGTACTTC
. | TRBJ1-6 | TRBV27 | . | CASSPPLGAYNSPLHF | TGTGCCAGCAGTCCCCCCTTGGGCGCCTATAATTCACCCCTCCACTTT
. | TRBJ1-1 | TRBV9 | TRBD1 | CASSERGQGDTEAFF | TGTGCCAGCAGCGAGAGGGGGCAGGGGGACACTGAAGCTTTCTTT
few | TRBJ1-5 | TRBV11-2 | . | CASSIQSNQPQHF | TGTGCCAGCAGTATCCAGAGCAATCAGCCCCAGCATTTT
. | TRBJ1-5 | TRBV28 | . | CASSSGETPKTQPQHF | TGTGCCAGCAGTTCTGGCGAGACACCGAAAACCCAGCCCCAGCATTTT
. | TRBJ2-7 | TRBV4-1 | TRBD1 | CASSQDPGTVSYEQYF | TGCGCCAGCAGCCAAGACCCCGGGACAGTCTCCTACGAGCAGTACTTC
. | TRBJ2-7 | TRBV7-9 | . | CASSFTNSYEQYF | TGTGCCAGCAGCTTCACTAACTCCTACGAGCAGTACTTC
once | TRBJ1-6 | TRBV3-1/TRBV3-2 | TRBD1 | CASSQAGTGGAPLHF | TGTGCCAGCAGCCAAGCGGGAACAGGGGGCGCGCCCCTCCACTTT
. | TRBJ1-3 | TRBV7-9 | . | CASSFLYSSGNTIYF | TGTGCCAGCAGCTTCCTTTATAGCTCTGGAAACACCATATATTTT
. | TRBJ1-5 | TRBV6-5 | . | CASRGGAAGDQPQHF | TGTGCCAGCAGGGGGGGGGCGGCAGGGGATCAGCCCCAGCATTTT
. | TRBJ2-1 | TRBV27 | . | CASRRANSYNEQFF | TGTGCCAGCAGACGAGCAAACTCCTACAATGAGCAGTTCTTC
. | TRBJ2-1 | TRBV18 | . | CASSQPSTIDPYNEQFF | TGTGCCAGCTCGCAACCCTCAACTATTGATCCCTACAATGAGCAGTTCTTC
. | TRBJ1-3 | TRBV3-1/TRBV3-2 | TRBD1 | CASSQGDRVGNTIYF | TGTGCCAGCAGCCAGGGAGACAGGGTCGGAAACACCATATATTTT
. | TRBJ2-6 | TRBV9 | . | CASSPRTAGANVLTF | TGTGCCAGCAGCCCCCGGACAGCTGGGGCCAACGTCCTGACTTTC
. | TRBJ2-1 | TRBV3-1/TRBV3-2 | . | CASSRRDNEQFF | TGTGCCAGCAGCCGACGGGACAATGAGCAGTTCTTC
. | TRBJ1-1 | TRBV6-5 | . | CASSYSGTLNTEAFF | TGTGCCAGCAGTTACTCGGGGACACTGAACACTGAAGCTTTCTTT
. | TRBJ1-2 | TRBV11-2 | TRBD1 | CASSRPGQAVYGYTF | TGTGCCAGCAGCCGCCCGGGACAGGCGGTATATGGCTACACCTTC
. | TRBJ1-2 | TRBV28 | . | CASSLTGPNYGYTF | TGTGCCAGCAGTTTGACAGGCCCCAACTATGGCTACACCTTC
. | TRBJ1-2 | TRBV6-5 | . | CASRGPLYGYTF | TGTGCCAGCAGGGGCCCTCTCTATGGCTACACCTTC
. | TRBJ1-1 | TRBV5-1 | . | CASRAVAGYTEAFF | TGCGCCAGCCGTGCGGTAGCGGGTTACACTGAAGCTTTCTTT
. | TRBJ2-7 | TRBV27 | . | CASSSTARRLNGNNEQYF | TGTGCCAGCAGTTCGACTGCTCGGCGGCTGAACGGGAACAACGAGCAGTACTTC
once | TRBJ1-2 | TRBV2 | TRBD1 | CASSEQGAVGYTF | TGTGCCAGCAGTGAACAGGGGGCAGTCGGCTACACCTTC
. | TRBJ1-5 | TRBV6-4 | TRBD1 | CASSHTGAGSPQHF | TGTGCCAGCAGCCATACAGGGGCGGGATCGCCCCAGCATTTT
. | TRBJ2-7 | TRBV30 | TRBD1 | CAWSMTGTGVYEQYF | TGTGCCTGGAGCATGACCGGGACAGGAGTCTACGAGCAGTACTTC
. | TRBJ1-6 | TRBV11-2 | TRBD1 | CASSLQPGQSNNSPLHF | TGTGCCAGCAGCCTGCAGCCGGGACAGAGTAATAATTCACCCCTCCACTTT
. | TRBJ2-5 | TRBV10-1 | TRBD1 | CASSRGQGVAETQYF | TGCGCCAGCAGCCGCGGACAGGGAGTAGCGGAGACCCAGTACTTC
once | TRBJ2-2 | TRBV9 | TRBD2 | CASTGGLAGTTGELFF | TGTGCCAGCACCGGGGGGTTAGCGGGAACGACCGGGGAGCTGTTTTTT